Below, 20 T cell receptor beta chains from the same sample are listed, as sequenced in a study of blood T cell repertoires in COVID-19. Only in-frame clones appear in the TCRdb table, and some are missing; sequencing was by immunoSEQ multiplex PCR. The sample lists 260,000 or so clones; less than 85% were seen once. The specimen was PBMCs or T cells enriched from blood (not recorded which). These receptors originate from a woman in her forties or fifties who had recovered from COVID-19.

CDR3 loop: CASSEGGQAVYGYTF. CDR3 bases: TGTGCCAGCAGTGAAGGAGGGCAGGCGGTCTATGGCTACACCTTC. The chain employs TRBV6-1 and TRBJ1-2, with no clear D. Germline-derived CDR1 and CDR2 are MNHNS and SASEGT. The germline V and J ends were trimmed by 1 base and 4 bases, with 13 bases remaining between them. This CDR3 spans 15 amino acids.

V and J are TRBV28 and TRBJ2-4; no clear D gene. V lost 5 bases to trimming and J lost 8 bases, with 7 bases between them. The CDR3 totals 11 residues. From germline, CDR1 is MDHEN and CDR2 SYDVKM. CDR3 sequence: CASSPSYIQYF. In DNA, the CDR3 is TGTGCCAGCAGTCCGTCGTACATTCAGTACTTC.

This clone appeared once. The V gene is TRBV19, the J gene TRBJ1-5; 8 nucleotides agree with TRBD1. The CDR3 is made up of 14 amino acids. The germline V gene encodes CDR1 LNHDA and CDR2 SQIVND (reference sequence). V lost 3 bases to trimming and J lost 5 bases; unmatched junction nucleotides: 3. This CDR3 reads CASSILTGDQPQHF. The CDR3 coding sequence is TGTGCCAGTAGTATTTTGACAGGGGATCAGCCCCAGCATTTT.

The chain couples TRBV7-2 to TRBJ1-4; D is unclear. Trimming cost V 5 bases and J 5 bases, with 12 bases left between them. Germline loops: CDR1 SGHTA, CDR2 FQGNSA. The CDR3 extends over 14 amino acids. The CDR3 DNA is TGTGCCAGCAGCACCGTCGGAGCCAATGAAAAACTGTTTTTT. It is translated as CASSTVGANEKLFF.

CDR3: CASTEGGQPQHF. The CDR3, as DNA: TGTGCCAGCACCGAGGGGGGGCAGCCCCAGCATTTT. This chain joins TRBV2 and TRBJ1-5; a possible D gene is TRBD1 (6 bases). The CDR3 contains 12 residues. V shed 7 bases and J shed 7 bases, with 11 bases lying between them. Per germline, CDR1 SNHLY and CDR2 FYNNEI.

The V and J genes are TRBV5-6 and TRBJ1-2; TRBD1 aligns across 10 bases. Trimming cost V 2 bases and J 4 bases; bases outside gene matches: 5. The CDR3 length is 15 residues. From germline, CDR1 is SGHDT and CDR2 YYEEEE. CDR3 in DNA: TGTGCCAGCAGCTTCCGGGACAGGGGCTTCTATGGCTACACCTTC. The encoded protein is CASSFRDRGFYGYTF.

The chain has TRBV7-3 and TRBJ1-1; 8 nucleotides match TRBD1. The germline V gene encodes CDR1 SGHTA and CDR2 FQGTGA. This CDR3 comprises 14 residues. V gave up 4 bases and J gave up 3 bases; unmatched junction bases: 4. CDR3 bases: TGTGCCAGCAGCTCCCCGGGACAGGACACTGAAGCTTTCTTT. The encoded protein is CASSSPGQDTEAFF.

V usage is TRBV5-1 and J usage is TRBJ2-7, with D tentatively TRBD2 (6 bases). V gave up 4 bases and J gave up 0 bases, with 8 bases separating them. The CDR3 runs 13 residues. The germline CDR1 and CDR2 sequences are SGHRS and YFSETQ. DNA for the CDR3: TGCGCCAGCAGCCCGGGAGACTCCTACGAGCAGTACTTC. Translated, it gives CASSPGDSYEQYF.

The gene calls are TRBV7-8 and TRBJ2-7, with 7 bases aligning to TRBD2. Unmatched junction bases numbered 7, after V lost 0 bases and J lost 5 bases. Germline CDR1 is SGHVS and CDR2 is FQNEAQ. CDR3 length: 15 amino acids. The CDR3 DNA reads TGTGCCAGCAGCTTAGCTAGGGCAGGGAGGGACGAGCAGTACTTC. Translating gives CASSLARAGRDEQYF.

The rearrangement uses TRBV3-1 (or the pseudogene TRBV3-2) and TRBJ2-4; D gene uncertain. The CDR3 length is 13 residues. Trimming removed 1 base from V and 8 bases from J, with 9 bases in between. Germline V gene data show CDR1 as LGHDT and CDR2 as YNNKEL (reference sequence). The CDR3 is CASSQGQAYIQYF. The CDR3 DNA is TGTGCCAGCAGCCAAGGGCAGGCGTACATTCAGTACTTC.

The chain is built from TRBV27 and TRBJ1-6, with 7 bases identical to TRBD1. The junction had 4 bases not matched to a gene; V was cut back by 4 bases and J by 7 bases. Per the germline V gene, CDR1 is MNHEY and CDR2 is SMNVEV (reference sequence). This CDR3 comprises 14 residues. The CDR3 loop is CASSWGTVNSPLHF. CDR3 in DNA: TGTGCCAGCAGTTGGGGGACAGTAAATTCACCCCTCCACTTT.

This clone was seen a few times. V gene TRBV11-2 combines with J gene TRBJ1-2; 8 bases fit TRBD1. V lost 0 bases to trimming and J lost 4 bases; unmatched junction nucleotides: 4. In germline, CDR1 is SGHAT, CDR2 FQNNGV. The CDR3 consists of 15 residues. The CDR3 here is CASSLDGTGGYGYTF. In DNA form, the CDR3 reads TGTGCCAGCAGCTTAGACGGAACAGGGGGCTATGGCTACACCTTC.

This clone occurred a few times. V gene TRBV19 combines with J gene TRBJ1-5, with D maybe TRBD1 (5 bases). The germline V and J ends were trimmed by 6 bases and 6 bases, with 15 bases remaining between them. There are 14 residues in the CDR3. Germline lookup yields CDR1 LNHDA and CDR2 SQIVND (reference sequence). CDR3 protein: CASSLQVGAQPQHF. The CDR3 region has the DNA TGTGCCAGTAGCTTACAGGTTGGGGCTCAGCCCCAGCATTTT.

The V call is TRBV7-9, the J call TRBJ1-2, with 12 bases that match TRBD1. Germline V CDR1 and CDR2: SEHNR, FQNEAQ (reference sequence). The CDR3 is made up of 17 amino acids. V trimming: 6 bases; J trimming: 6 bases; junction bases outside the gene matches: 14. This CDR3 is CASRPTGTGGQKNGYTF. CDR3 DNA sequence: TGTGCCAGCAGGCCGACCGGGACAGGGGGCCAGAAGAATGGCTACACCTTC.

The chain couples TRBV19 to TRBJ1-5; tentatively, D is TRBD1 (5 bases). V gave up 7 bases and J gave up 6 bases, with 19 bases separating them. The CDR3 totals 15 residues. Germline V gives CDR1 LNHDA, CDR2 SQIVND (reference sequence). The CDR3, as DNA: TGTGCCAGTACTACCGGGGCAGGGCGGGGTCAGCCCCAGCATTTT. This encodes CASTTGAGRGQPQHF.

The chain combines TRBV7-2 with TRBJ1-1, with 9 bases identical to TRBD1. This CDR3 region has 16 residues. Looked up from germline, CDR1 is SGHTA and CDR2 is FQGNSA. V lost 3 bases, J lost 4 bases, and 9 bases stayed unmatched. This CDR3 is CASSFVTGGVGTEAFF. Here the CDR3 DNA reads TGTGCCAGCAGCTTTGTAACAGGGGGCGTTGGCACTGAAGCTTTCTTT. Filled out from reference TRBV7-2 and TRBJ1-1, the complete variable domain reads GAGVSQSPSNKVTEKGKDVELRCDPISGHTALYWYRQSLGQGLEFLIYFQGNSAPDKSGLPSDRFSAERTGGSVSTLTIQRTQQEDSAVYLCASSFVTGGVGTEAFFGQGTRLTVV.

The chain is built from TRBV7-9 and TRBJ1-2; the match to TRBD1 covers 9 bases. Losses at the gene ends were 4 bases for V and 7 bases for J; bases not matched to a gene: 7. The CDR3 extends over 14 amino acids. The germline V gene has CDR1 SEHNR and CDR2 FQNEAQ (reference sequence). The CDR3 loop is CASSSPGQGRGYTF. For the CDR3, the DNA is TGTGCCAGCAGCTCCCCGGGACAGGGTCGTGGCTACACCTTC.

This clone appeared a few times. The V call is TRBV3-1 (or the pseudogene TRBV3-2), the J call TRBJ1-2, with 7 bases aligning to TRBD1. Losses at the gene ends were 6 bases for V and 7 bases for J; bases not matched to a gene: 20. The CDR3 runs to 17 residues. Germline V lookup: CDR1 LGHDT, CDR2 YNNKEL (reference sequence). CDR3 in amino acids: CASSPRDSAHRGRGYTF. CDR3 bases: TGTGCCAGCAGTCCCCGGGACAGTGCCCATCGAGGCCGTGGCTACACCTTC.

This chain uses TRBV19 with TRBJ1-2; possibly TRBD1 for D (6 bases). The germline V gene has CDR1 LNHDA and CDR2 SQIVND (reference sequence). V gave up 5 bases and J gave up 3 bases, with 10 bases separating them. The CDR3 covers 13 residues. The chain's CDR3 is CASSATGYYGYTF. CDR3 nucleotides: TGTGCCAGTAGTGCAACAGGGTACTATGGCTACACCTTC.

The chain links TRBV15 to TRBJ2-5; 10 nucleotides match TRBD1. This CDR3 spans 15 amino acids. Germline V gives CDR1 LNHNV, CDR2 YYDKDF (reference sequence). After removal of 5 bases from V and 4 bases from J, the junction contained 7 bases not matched to a gene. DNA for the CDR3: TGTGCCACCAGCCCTCGGACAGGGGGGGGAGAGACCCAGTACTTC. Its protein is CATSPRTGGGETQYF. The variable domain in full, completed from reference TRBV15 and TRBJ2-5, reads DAMVIQNPRYQVTQFGKPVTLSCSQTLNHNVMYWYQQKSSQAPKLLFHYYDKDFNNEADTPDNFQSRRPNTSFCFLDIRSPGLGDTAMYLCATSPRTGGGETQYFGPGTRLLVL.